The 16 T cell receptor beta chains below were found in one sample sequenced in a study of regulatory T cells in long-lasting Graves disease. Stated time point: newly diagnosed GD, antithyroid drugs for less than 3 months. PBMC-derived RNA was used for the TCR library. Arm-PCR of CDR3 regions and iRepertoire HTBI primers were the basis on which TCR beta libraries were built. Via MiXCR, TCRdb re-called the multiplex PCR reads, giving one row per CDR3 protein. The table records roughly 610,000 distinct CDR3 sequences, more than 15% of them present only once. This sample was also put to use in a study of T cells in Graves' hyperthyroidism and ophthalmopathy.

The starting material was peripheral blood mononuclear cells (PBMCs), obtained at new diagnosis, from a patient treated with antithyroid drugs. The receptors were sampled from a man in his late teens or twenties with Graves disease.

This clonotype was counted ten times or more. The chain has TRBV28 and TRBJ2-2; 7 bases are shared with TRBD1. The J segment lost 5 bases and the V segment lost 6 bases, leaving 3 bases of the junction unmatched. The CDR3 consists of 13 residues. Germline V lookup: CDR1 MDHEN, CDR2 SYDVKM. The CDR3 here is CASRLTGTGELFF. Written as DNA, the CDR3 is TGTGCCAGCAGACTGACAGGGACCGGGGAGCTGTTTTTT.

CDR3 residues: CAISTAPYEQYF. The CDR3 bases are TGTGCCATCAGCACAGCTCCCTACGAGCAGTACTTC. The rearrangement uses TRBV10-3 and TRBJ2-7, with D unresolved. Germline CDR1 is ENHRY and CDR2 is SYGVKD. The V end lost 6 bases, the J end lost 2 bases, and 8 bases lay between the germline ends. CDR3 size: 12 residues.

In this sample, this clonotype turned up many times. The chain uses TRBV18 and TRBJ2-1; D tentatively fits TRBD1 or TRBD2 (5 bases each). There are 16 residues in the CDR3. V lost 4 bases and J lost 2, with 15 bases in between. CDR1 is KGHSH and CDR2 is LQKENI in the germline V gene. CDR3 in amino acids: CASSRGTRIPYNEQFF. The CDR3 region has the DNA TGTGCCAGCTCACGGGGGACCCGAATTCCCTACAATGAGCAGTTCTTC.

This clonotype showed up just a few times. At one of its ends the junction is not consistent with the germline gene, which may arise from a read error. The genes are TRBV7-3 and TRBJ2-1; D is undetermined. The V gene's germline CDR1 is SGHTA and CDR2 FQGTGA. This CDR3 contains 12 residues. The DNA of the CDR3 is TGTGCCAGCAGCTTAAATGGAAATGAGCAGCTCTTC. Residues: CASSLNGNEQLF.

In its sample, this clonotype was seen many times. V gene TRBV5-1 combines with J gene TRBJ2-3; the match to TRBD2 covers 7 bases. CDR1 and CDR2 from the germline V gene are SGHRS and YFSETQ. The trim removed 4 bases at V and 5 bases at J, leaving 10 bases unmatched. The length of the CDR3 is 15 residues. Here the CDR3 reads CASSPHWAGEDTQYF. The CDR3 coding sequence is TGCGCCAGCAGCCCGCACTGGGCGGGAGAAGATACGCAGTATTTT.

The V call is TRBV20-1, the J call TRBJ1-2; 7 nucleotides line up with TRBD1. The CDR3 is made up of 12 amino acids. V lost 2 bases to trimming and J lost 7 bases; unmatched junction nucleotides: 4. Per germline, CDR1 DFQATT and CDR2 SNEGSKA (reference sequence). Here the CDR3 reads CSARTRGSGYTF. The CDR3 bases are TGCAGTGCTAGAACCAGGGGGTCTGGCTACACCTTC.

J is TRBJ2-1 and V is TRBV20-1; possibly TRBD1 or TRBD2 for D (5 bases each). V gave up 1 base and J gave up 0 bases, with 10 bases separating them. The CDR3 extends over 15 amino acids. The germline CDR1 and CDR2 sequences are DFQATT and SNEGSKA (reference sequence). The CDR3 coding sequence is TGCAGTGCTAGAGGGGACCGGAGCTCCTACAATGAGCAGTTCTTC. This translates into CSARGDRSSYNEQFF.

This clonotype was seen more than once but under ten times. This chain joins TRBV6-2 or TRBV6-3 and TRBJ2-3, with D uncertain. Trimming pared 2 bases from V and 2 bases from J, leaving 14 bases between. Germline values: CDR1 MNHEY, CDR2 SVGEGT. The CDR3 is 16 residues long. CDR3 protein: CASSYGSALNTDTQYF. CDR3 nucleotide sequence: TGTGCCAGCAGTTACGGCAGCGCCCTCAACACAGATACGCAGTATTTT.

This clonotype was recorded at least ten times. The V call is TRBV27, the J call TRBJ2-7, with a possible D match to TRBD2 (6 bases). With 7 bases removed from V and 0 bases from J, the gap between germline ends came to 13 bases. The CDR3 consists of 14 residues. Germline V gene data show CDR1 as MNHEY and CDR2 as SMNVEV (reference sequence). The CDR3 bases are TGTGCCAGCAAAGGGGACGGGAGCTCCTACGAGCAGTACTTC. Translation gives CASKGDGSSYEQYF.

This chain links TRBV4-2 with TRBJ2-2, with TRBD2 identical over 12 bases. CDR3 length: 18 residues. Unmatched junction bases numbered 3, after V lost 1 base and J lost 0 bases. Germline values: CDR1 LGHNA, CDR2 YNFKEQ. CDR3 DNA sequence: TGTGCCAGCAGCCAAGGACTAGCGGGAGTCGCGAACACCGGGGAGCTGTTTTTT. Its translation is CASSQGLAGVANTGELFF.

This clonotype was counted between two and nine times. The rearrangement joins TRBV9 to TRBJ2-7; 8 nucleotides match TRBD1. The V segment lost 3 bases and the J segment 6 bases; nucleotides outside the gene matches: 11. In germline, CDR1 is SGDLS, CDR2 YYNGEE. The CDR3 contains 15 residues. The CDR3 DNA follows: TGTGCCAGCAGCGCCAGTGGGACAGGTATATCCGAGCAGTACTTC. It specifies CASSASGTGISEQYF.

This clonotype was detected ten times or more. CDR3: CASSAITRTGYTDTQYF. The CDR3 nucleotides read TGTGCCAGCAGTGCAATCACGAGGACAGGCTACACAGATACGCAGTATTTT. The rearrangement links TRBV12-3 or TRBV12-4 to TRBJ2-3; TRBD1 agrees at 7 bases. V dropped 5 bases and J dropped 2; count of bases not matched to a gene: 13. This CDR3 contains 17 residues.

This rearrangement joins TRBV7-2 to TRBJ2-5; D uncertain. CDR3 length: 13 amino acids. The germline V and J ends were trimmed by 8 bases and 13 bases, with 23 bases remaining between them. Germline CDR1 reads SGHTA; CDR2 reads FQGNSA. CDR3 residues: CASLEPPSSQRYF. The CDR3 nucleotides are TGTGCCAGCTTAGAACCCCCCTCTTCACAGCGGTACTTC.

This clonotype was recorded at least ten times. This sequence joins TRBV11-1 and TRBJ2-1; D is undetermined. The V gene's germline CDR1 is SGHAT and CDR2 FQDESV (reference sequence). The CDR3 consists of 12 residues. V lost 1 base, J lost 5 bases, and 3 bases lay in between. The CDR3 bases are TGTGCCAGCAGCTTAGTAGACAATGAGCAGTTCTTC. Its translation: CASSLVDNEQFF.

This clonotype was counted many times. DNA of the CDR3: TGTGCCAGCAGACAGGGGAGACAGCCCCAGCATTTT. This encodes CASRQGRQPQHF. V and J are TRBV28 and TRBJ1-5; 7 bases map to TRBD1. The CDR3 is made up of 12 amino acids. Germline CDR1 reads MDHEN; CDR2 reads SYDVKM. V lost 6 bases to trimming and J lost 7 bases; unmatched junction nucleotides: 3.

This clonotype has only a few counts. This clone may be a read error of a much larger clone one base away. This chain connects TRBV15 to TRBJ2-1, with TRBD1 as a possible D gene (6 bases). Germline CDR1 and CDR2: LNHNV and YYDKDF (reference sequence). This CDR3 spans 16 amino acids. The chain's CDR3 is CATSRGTQGSYNKQFF. In DNA form, the CDR3 reads TGTGCCACCAGCAGAGGCACTCAGGGGTCCTACAATAAGCAGTTCTTC.